This is a list of T cell receptor beta chains from one sample in a study of Ad26.COV2.S vaccination and SARS-CoV-2 variants. Sequencing used immunoSEQ multiplex PCR; TCRdb keeps in-frame clones, though not all of them. Of fewer than 900,000 clones in the sample, more than 70% are singletons; the top ten hold approximately 1.5%. The material sequenced was peripheral blood, taken in a trial of Ad26.COV2.S vaccine versus placebo. The receptors were sampled from a person between 18 and 60 years old who received the Ad26.COV2.S COVID-19 vaccine or a placebo. Both conserved end residues are part of each CDR3. The D gene is left open where the match is weak. The size entry is marked missing in some rows and otherwise reads once, few, many or a size class.

D gene,CDR3 length,J gene,V gene,clone size,CDR3 DNA,CDR3 protein
.,15,TRBJ1-1,TRBV14,.,TGTGCCAGCAGCCAGGCGCAGGTAGTGAACACTGAAGCTTTCTTT,CASSQAQVVNTEAFF
.,16,TRBJ1-2,TRBV7-8,.,TGTGCCAGCAGCTTAGTTCTTACGGGACAATACTATGGCTACACCTTC,CASSLVLTGQYYGYTF
TRBD2,17,TRBJ2-1,TRBV5-1,.,TGCGCCAGCAGTCCAGAGCGGGGGGACTCTTTGAACAATGAGCAGTTCTTC,CASSPERGDSLNNEQFF
.,14,TRBJ1-5,TRBV19,.,TGTGCCAGTAGTATTATTCAGGGGACTCAGCCCCAGCATTTT,CASSIIQGTQPQHF
.,14,TRBJ2-1,TRBV5-1,.,TGCGCCAGCAGCTTGGTGTCGGGAAACAATGAGCAGTTCTTC,CASSLVSGNNEQFF
.,16,TRBJ2-1,TRBV19,.,TGTGCCAGTAGTATTGGATTCGATGAGGTCTACAATGAGCAGTTCTTC,CASSIGFDEVYNEQFF
TRBD2,15,TRBJ2-1,TRBV7-9,.,TGTGCCAGCAGCTTAATTCTGGGGGAGGGGAATGAGCAGTTCTTC,CASSLILGEGNEQFF
TRBD1,21,TRBJ1-5,TRBV7-2,.,TGTGCCAGCAGCTTAGCTCCCCGGGGGGGCAGGGGGCAGGGAAGCAATCAGCCCCAGCATTTT,CASSLAPRGGRGQGSNQPQHF
TRBD2,12,TRBJ2-5,TRBV7-6,.,TGTGCCAGCCTAGCGGGGGATGAGACCCAGTACTTC,CASLAGDETQYF
.,14,TRBJ1-2,TRBV4-2,.,TGTGCCAGCAGCCAAGAGCCAGGAGGAATTGGCTACACCTTC,CASSQEPGGIGYTF
.,11,TRBJ2-7,TRBV20-1,.,TGCAGTGGGTCAGGGGGGGGCGAGCAGTACTTC,CSGSGGGEQYF
.,12,TRBJ1-4,TRBV19,.,TGTGCCAGTAGTTTCGTGGGAGGAGAACTGTTTTTT,CASSFVGGELFF
.,12,TRBJ1-5,TRBV29-1,.,TGCAGCACCAAAGATAGCAATCAGCCCCAGCATTTT,CSTKDSNQPQHF
TRBD1,16,TRBJ2-7,TRBV6-5,.,TGTGCCAGCAGTTACTCACCGACAGGGGTGACCTACGAGCAGTACTTC,CASSYSPTGVTYEQYF
.,14,TRBJ2-7,TRBV9,.,TGTGCCAGCAGCGTAGATGCAGGGGAGGACGAGCAGTACTTC,CASSVDAGEDEQYF
TRBD1,14,TRBJ1-5,TRBV12-5,.,TGTGCTAGTGGTACAACAGGGGGCAGACAGCCCCAGCATTTT,CASGTTGGRQPQHF
TRBD2,16,TRBJ2-3,TRBV7-2,.,TGTGCCAGCAGCCCCACGACTAGCGGGGTTGGGGATACGCAGTATTTT,CASSPTTSGVGDTQYF
.,14,TRBJ2-4,TRBV21-1,.,TGTGCCAGCAGCTCCGTCGGGGGATTGAACATTCAGTACTTC,CASSSVGGLNIQYF
.,14,TRBJ1-3,TRBV19,.,TGTGCCACGAGTACAGTGTCTTTGGTTACCACCATATATTTT,CATSTVSLVTTIYF
TRBD2,14,TRBJ2-7,TRBV19,.,TGTGCCAGTAGTATAGCGGGAGGCCCCTACGAGCAGTACTTC,CASSIAGGPYEQYF
.,14,TRBJ2-7,TRBV19,.,TGTGCCAGTAGTATTCAGGCCGGGTCCTACGAGCAGTACTTC,CASSIQAGSYEQYF
TRBD2,16,TRBJ2-3,TRBV13,.,TGTGCCAGCAGCTCCTTGACTAGCGGGACGACAGATACGCAGTATTTT,CASSSLTSGTTDTQYF
.,15,TRBJ2-7,TRBV7-9,.,TGTGCCAGCAGCTTTGGGGGACCGCCGGAGGAGGAGCAGTACTTC,CASSFGGPPEEEQYF
TRBD2,17,TRBJ2-7,TRBV28,.,TGTGCCAGCAGTTTTAATTTTATAGCGGGTCGCTCCTACGAGCAGTACTTC,CASSFNFIAGRSYEQYF
.,13,TRBJ1-5,TRBV6-2/TRBV6-3,.,TGTGCCAGCAGTTACCCAGGGTACCAGCCCCAGCATTTT,CASSYPGYQPQHF
.,13,TRBJ1-2,TRBV12-3/TRBV12-4,once,TGTGCCAGCAGTTTGCAGAGAGGTCTTGGCTACACCTTC,CASSLQRGLGYTF
.,13,TRBJ1-1,TRBV5-6,.,TGTGCCAGCAGCTTCGGCGGTAACACTGAAGCTTTCTTT,CASSFGGNTEAFF
.,14,TRBJ1-2,TRBV7-3,.,TGTGCCAGCAGCTTATTTCCAGGGGCCTATGGCTACACCTTC,CASSLFPGAYGYTF
.,15,TRBJ2-3,TRBV2,.,TGTGCCAGCACCCTTGCGGGACTTCACACAGATACGCAGTATTTT,CASTLAGLHTDTQYF
TRBD1,12,TRBJ2-7,TRBV11-1,.,TGTGCCAGCAGCTGGACAGGCTACGAGCAGTACTTC,CASSWTGYEQYF
TRBD1,13,TRBJ1-1,TRBV29-1,few,TGCAGCGTTAAACAGGGGCCGGGGACTGAAGCTTTCTTT,CSVKQGPGTEAFF
.,17,TRBJ1-1,TRBV7-3,.,TGTGCCAGCAGCTCCATAAATTCGGCCCAGGGGTTAACTGAAGCTTTCTTT,CASSSINSAQGLTEAFF
TRBD2,15,TRBJ2-7,TRBV7-8,.,TGTGCCAGCAGCTTAGAGCTCGGCGGGGGTTACGAGCAGTACTTC,CASSLELGGGYEQYF
.,16,TRBJ1-2,TRBV7-2,.,TGTGCCAGCAGTCTCACCGGGACAAAAGGAAACTATGGCTACACCTTC,CASSLTGTKGNYGYTF
.,15,TRBJ1-1,TRBV9,.,TGTGCCAGCAGCGCGCAAACCAGGGAATACACTGAAGCTTTCTTT,CASSAQTREYTEAFF
.,13,TRBJ1-1,TRBV29-1,.,TGCAGCGTTGATAGGGGCCCGAACACTGAAGCTTTCTTT,CSVDRGPNTEAFF
.,11,TRBJ1-2,TRBV30,once,TGTGCCTGGACGTTGAACTATGGCTACACCTTC,CAWTLNYGYTF
.,12,TRBJ1-6,TRBV10-2,.,TGCGCCAGCATCTCGGGCGACTCACCCCTCCACTTT,CASISGDSPLHF
TRBD2,16,TRBJ2-7,TRBV5-8,.,TGTGCCAGCAGCGGGACGACTAGCGGGAGAACCTACGAGCAGTACTTC,CASSGTTSGRTYEQYF
.,12,TRBJ1-5,TRBV30,.,TGTGCCTGGAGCGACCGGGCCCAGCCCCAGCATTTT,CAWSDRAQPQHF
.,12,TRBJ2-7,TRBV10-3,.,TGTGCCATCAGTCCCAGTCCCTACGAGCAGTACTTC,CAISPSPYEQYF
.,15,TRBJ2-7,TRBV7-6,.,TGTGCCAGCAGCTTAGGGGGGGTCCCTTTCGACGAGCAGTACTTC,CASSLGGVPFDEQYF
TRBD1,18,TRBJ1-5,TRBV7-9,.,TGTGCCAGCAGCCGTGGGACAGGGTCTTCTGGTAGCAATCAGCCCCAGCATTTT,CASSRGTGSSGSNQPQHF
TRBD1,14,TRBJ1-5,TRBV19,.,TGTGCCAGTAGTCCAACAGGGGACAATCAGCCCCAGCATTTT,CASSPTGDNQPQHF
TRBD2,15,TRBJ2-1,TRBV11-3,.,TGTGCCAGCAGCTTAGGGACTAGCGGGTACAATGAGCAGTTCTTC,CASSLGTSGYNEQFF
.,11,TRBJ1-1,TRBV29-1,.,TGCAGCGGGGAAGCGAACACTGAAGCTTTCTTT,CSGEANTEAFF
.,12,TRBJ2-2,TRBV10-2,.,TGCGCCGGACTCGGAGATAGCGGGGAGCTGTTTTTT,CAGLGDSGELFF
TRBD1,16,TRBJ1-5,TRBV5-1,few,TGCGCCAGCAGCTTGGGGGACAGGGATAGCAATCAGCCCCAGCATTTT,CASSLGDRDSNQPQHF
TRBD1,15,TRBJ2-2,TRBV3-1/TRBV3-2,.,TGTGCCAGCAGCCGGGGACAGGGTTGGGCCGGGGAGCTGTTTTTT,CASSRGQGWAGELFF
.,11,TRBJ1-2,TRBV29-1,few,TGCAGCGTAAGTAGGGACTATGGCTACACCTTC,CSVSRDYGYTF
.,14,TRBJ1-2,TRBV3-1/TRBV3-2,.,TGTGCCAGCAGCCAAGCCCACGCGCTCGGAGGCTACACCTTC,CASSQAHALGGYTF
.,14,TRBJ2-7,TRBV30,.,TGTGCCTGGAGTGTAAAAGGGGGTAGGCAGGAGCAGTACTTC,CAWSVKGGRQEQYF
TRBD1,15,TRBJ2-4,TRBV7-2,.,TGTGCCAGCAGCAGCAGACAGGGGGCGAAAAACATTCAGTACTTC,CASSSRQGAKNIQYF
TRBD1,14,TRBJ1-4,TRBV3-1/TRBV3-2,.,TGTGCCAGCAGCCAAGATACGGCAGGGGGAAAACTGTTTTTT,CASSQDTAGGKLFF